This T cell receptor beta chain was identified in a study of blood T cell repertoires in COVID-19. Study-level information: From T cells, B-cell-depleted T cells, or PBMCs came the material, which was cDNA or gDNA.

Per germline, CDR1 MNHEY and CDR2 SVGAGI. V lost 6 bases, J lost 5 bases, and 13 bases lay in between. The CDR3 is made up of 13 amino acids. Produced via immunoSEQ multiplex PCR; TCRdb's table is partial and in-frame only. The table has roughly 140,000 clones, around nine tenths seen once. The table lists this clone with a count of one. The source of this sequence is a human donor in a cohort sampled during active COVID-19. Sequencing input: peripheral blood. The chain recombines TRBV6-5 with TRBJ2-5; D unresolved. The CDR3: CASSLARRETQYF. CDR3 nucleotides: TGTGCCAGCAGCCTTGCCCGTCGGGAGACCCAGTACTTC.